This T cell receptor beta chain was obtained from a study of shared clonotypes between healthy human individuals (TCRdb year 2020). About the investigation overall: Two women and a few men aged 18 to 49 years were included in the cohort. Per donor, leukapheresis produced somewhere between about 0.9 and 9.5 billion PBMCs. Blood TCR repertoires of a handful of healthy adults were deeply sequenced to estimate repertoire size and the extent of clonotype sharing between individuals. To increase sequencing depth and limit assay-specific biases, different laboratories used diverse techniques to prepare libraries and sequence TCR repertoires. For each donor, CD4 naive and CD4 memory were each given three plates, CD8 naive was given two plates, and CD8 memory was given one plate.

The germline V and J ends show losses of 7 bases and 4 bases respectively, and no gene match explains 5 bases of the junction. The CDR3 starts with the cysteine, ends with the phenylalanine, and has 14 residues. The CDR3 DNA has 42 bases and is translated from base 1. CDR1 and CDR2, per the germline V gene, are SGHVS and FQNEAQ. The donors were healthy, HIV-negative adults who had no recently reported acute infections or vaccinations. Every donor was a Caucasian adult living in Nashville, Tennessee, USA. CD8 memory samples combined magnetically selected CD45RO+ cells with CCR7-negative CD45RA+ effector memory (TemRA) cells. Blood was obtained by leukapheresis, after which PBMCs were separated by Ficoll-Histopaque density gradient centrifugation and cryopreserved in liquid nitrogen vapor phase. Analytical flow cytometry was used to check the purity and quantity of each magnetically sorted T cell population. Genomic DNA was isolated from each sorted fraction and quantified by UV absorbance on a Nanodrop 2000c.

With respect to this clone: Its specific antigen is unknown. No clone much larger than this one lies a single base away; base qualities are absent.

TCR CDR3 regions were amplified from genomic DNA by multiplex PCR using the deep immunoSEQ assay. For each cell subset, the extracted genomic DNA was distributed evenly across all wells of several immunoSEQ 96-well plates, and each plate served as one replicate. For sorted subsets, approximately 200 ng of genomic DNA, equivalent to 30,000 or so T cell genomes, went into each replicate PCR. Purified libraries were measured with a Qubit 3.0 fluorometer, size-checked on a Bioanalyzer 2100, and measured again with the KAPA Library Quantification kit. Every immunoSEQ 96-well plate was sequenced on a separate single-read 150-cycle Illumina NextSeq 550 flow cell. The source study handled its data this way. Because only junctional sequences without quality scores were contained in the immunoSEQ output, filtering matching that applied to full-length reads could not be performed. Sequences were annotated with PyIR, a Python wrapper for IgBLAST v1.9, and V/J genes and CDR3 were assigned using IMGT germline references. Reads with weak V/J assignments (E-value above 1e-6), missing CDR3, stop codons, out-of-frame junctions, or ambiguous translated residues were removed. V3J clonotypes were defined as sequences sharing an identical inferred V gene, J gene, and CDR3 amino acid sequence. Percentage overlap between repertoires was computed as shared unique clonotypes divided by the size of the smaller repertoire. RTK rarefaction, the Chao1 estimator, and Recon v2.1 estimates of unobserved clonotypes were used to assess repertoire richness. For all TCRbeta clonotypes obtained by the gDNA method from several donors, generation probabilities were computed with OLGA. TCRdb re-hosts the immuneACCESS table, in-frame sequences only. Its copies lack some clones; in the studies checked, an unresolved V gene accounts for under half of them, and the cause for the rest is not known. The V and J calls and clone size were taken over from that table, and D and trimming were inferred from the DNA. The sample table lists more than 550,000 clones, around 90% of them with a count of one. The leading ten clones occupy about 33% of the sample.

Overall study results and their limits: The small number of donors limited the genetic and exposure-history diversity represented. Rarefaction of sorted-subset datasets indicated incomplete sequencing despite the large sequencing depth. Compared with non-shared clonotypes, the clonotypes found in all four sorted-subset donors had higher generation probabilities. About 5% of naive CD4, 3.5% of naive CD8, 2.3% of memory CD4, and about 0.4% of memory CD8 clonotypes were shared across a few donors. Pairwise subsampling indicated that sequencing depth was expected to affect the degree of clonotype sharing among donors. Sampling was restricted to blood, and TCR repertoires in tissue are likely to differ from TCR repertoires in blood. Larger estimated clonotype richness was generally found for naive subsets than for memory subsets.

The chain employs TRBV7-8 and TRBJ2-1; 9 central bases correspond to TRBD1. Sequencing input: memory CD8+ T cells from PBMCs. According to the study, the label for this sample's cell subset or site signals: CD45RO+ cells pooled with CCR7-negative TemRA cells. The sequence was obtained from a young man in good health. Some clones in this sample may be carry-over from other donors' samples. The CDR3 in this case is CASTPDRGYNEQFF. At the DNA level, the sequence is TGTGCCAGCACCCCGGACAGGGGATACAATGAGCAGTTCTTC.